A single sample gave rise to the 4 T cell receptor beta chains below, sequenced in a study of blood T cell repertoires in COVID-19. TCRdb keeps only in-frame clones here, not all; method: immunoSEQ multiplex PCR. Here the sample spans almost 55,000 clones, roughly 84% being singletons. The sample taken for sequencing was peripheral blood. These receptors originate from a man aged 50-60 years with active COVID-19.

The rearrangement joins TRBV7-8 to TRBJ1-4; TRBD1 is a possible D gene (6 bases). Germline assignment: CDR1 SGHVS and CDR2 FQNEAQ. Trimming left V 5 bases short and J 1 base short, with 8 bases between. The CDR3 is 14 residues long. The CDR3 sequence is CASSRQETNEKLFF. As DNA, the CDR3 is TGTGCCAGCAGCCGACAGGAAACTAATGAAAAACTGTTTTTT.

This chain's CDR3 is CASSYTQTGYSYEQYF. The CDR3 DNA reads TGTGCCAGCAGTTACACTCAGACAGGGTACTCCTACGAGCAGTACTTC. The J gene is TRBJ2-7, the V gene TRBV6-5; 7 bases agree with TRBD1. Germline CDR1 is MNHEY and CDR2 is SVGAGI. This CDR3 contains 16 residues. V lost 2 bases to trimming and J lost 0 bases; unmatched junction nucleotides: 7.

This clone was seen only a few times. V usage is TRBV4-3 and J usage is TRBJ2-7; D perhaps matches TRBD1 (6 bases). The CDR3 loop spans 15 amino acids. The germline V gene has CDR1 LGHNA and CDR2 YSLEER. Trimming took off 1 base at V and 4 bases at J, with 14 bases between the two ends. The CDR3, as DNA: TGCGCCAGCAGCCAAGTTGTAACAGGGCCGTACGAGCAGTACTTC. Its protein is CASSQVVTGPYEQYF.

The rearrangement links TRBV7-9 to TRBJ2-1, with D possibly TRBD2 on 7 matching bases. Trimming removed 1 base at V and 6 bases at J, with 16 bases between. Per germline, CDR1 SEHNR and CDR2 FQNEAQ (reference sequence). The CDR3 totals 16 residues. The CDR3 DNA reads as TGTGCCAGCAGCTTAGGCTCTGCGGGGGCCGTCAATGAGCAGTTCTTC. Its protein is CASSLGSAGAVNEQFF. Looking up the rest from reference TRBV7-9 and TRBJ2-1 gives the full variable domain: DTGVSQNPRHKITKRGQNVTFRCDPISEHNRLYWYRQTLGQGPEFLTYFQNEAQLEKSRLLSDRFSAERPKGSFSTLEIQRTEQGDSAMYLCASSLGSAGAVNEQFFGPGTRLTVL.